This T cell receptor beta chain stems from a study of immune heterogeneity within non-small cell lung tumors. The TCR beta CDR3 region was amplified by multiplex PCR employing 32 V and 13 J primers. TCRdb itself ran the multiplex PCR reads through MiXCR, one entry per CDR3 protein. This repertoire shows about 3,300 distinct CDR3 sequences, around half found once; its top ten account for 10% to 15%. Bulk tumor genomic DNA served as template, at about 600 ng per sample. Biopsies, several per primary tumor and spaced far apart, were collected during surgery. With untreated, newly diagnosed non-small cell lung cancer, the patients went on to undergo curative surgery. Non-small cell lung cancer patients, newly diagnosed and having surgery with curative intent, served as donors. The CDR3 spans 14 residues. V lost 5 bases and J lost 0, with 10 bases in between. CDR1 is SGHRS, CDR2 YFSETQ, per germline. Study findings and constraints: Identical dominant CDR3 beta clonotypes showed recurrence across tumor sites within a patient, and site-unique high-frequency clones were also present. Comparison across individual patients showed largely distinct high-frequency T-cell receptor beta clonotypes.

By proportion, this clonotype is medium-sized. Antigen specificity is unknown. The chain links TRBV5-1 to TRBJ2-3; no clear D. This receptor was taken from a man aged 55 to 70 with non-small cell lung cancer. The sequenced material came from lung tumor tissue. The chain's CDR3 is CASSLTMSTDTQYF. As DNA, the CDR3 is TGCGCCAGCAGTCTGACCATGAGCACAGATACGCAGTATTTT.